A single sample is the source of the 23 T cell receptor beta chains below, sequenced in a study of T cell repertoires in cytomegalovirus infection. One entry per CDR3 protein, called by TCRdb with MiXCR from the reads. The sample lists 740,000 or so distinct CDR3 sequences; about 40% were seen once. Sequencing was done on a sample of PBMCs. The receptors were sampled from a human donor in good health (CMV status not recorded). Some clones in this sample may be carry-over from other donors' samples.

A few counts support this clonotype. The gene calls are TRBV7-6 and TRBJ1-5, with 9 bases aligning to TRBD1. Germline CDR1 and CDR2: SGHVS and FNYEAQ. V shed 1 base, J shed 6 bases, and the junction held 13 bases outside the gene matches. There are 18 residues in the CDR3. The CDR3 here is CASSLEQGATLRVQPQHF. The CDR3 nucleotides read TGTGCCAGCAGCTTAGAACAGGGGGCGACTTTGAGGGTTCAGCCCCAGCATTTT.

The chain uses TRBV29-1 and TRBJ2-5; 7 bases line up with TRBD2. Germline V lookup: CDR1 SQVTM, CDR2 ANQGSEA. This CDR3 region has 15 residues. With V trimmed by 4 bases and J by 1 base, 9 bases remained unmatched. The CDR3 bases are TGCAGCGTTGCACGGGGGGAGGTCCGCCAAGAGACCCAGTACTTC. Protein: CSVARGEVRQETQYF.

This clonotype was observed a single time. This sequence may be a read error, since a much larger clone differs from it by one base. The V and J genes are TRBV7-2 and TRBJ2-4, with D possibly being TRBD2 (5 bases). Germline V gene lookup returns CDR1 SGHTA and CDR2 FQGNSA. The V end was cut by 4 bases, the J end by 11 bases, with 15 bases between. This CDR3 region has 13 residues. Written as DNA, the CDR3 is TGTGCCAGCAGCTCACGACCTGGGGAGTTTCAGTACTTC. It specifies CASSSRPGEFQYF.

V usage is TRBV19 and J usage is TRBJ1-1; D is unclear. Trimming stripped 7 bases from V and 0 bases from J, with 15 bases between. Germline loops: CDR1 LNHDA, CDR2 SQIVND (reference sequence). The CDR3 is made up of 15 amino acids. CDR3: CASTYEAALNTEAFF. CDR3 DNA sequence: TGTGCCAGTACCTACGAGGCGGCGTTGAACACTGAAGCTTTCTTT.

The chain couples TRBV7-8 to TRBJ2-2; D is uncertain. Germline V gene lookup returns CDR1 SGHVS and CDR2 FQNEAQ. CDR3 length: 14 amino acids. Trimming left V 0 bases short and J 6 bases short, with 8 bases between. Written as DNA, the CDR3 is TGTGCCAGCAGCTTAGCGTTCAGATCCGGGGAGCTGTTTTTT. This sequence encodes CASSLAFRSGELFF.

The table lists this clonotype with a few counts. V and J are TRBV20-1 and TRBJ2-7; 7 bases agree with TRBD2. J lost 0 bases, V lost 0 bases, and 5 bases had no gene match. Germline lookup yields CDR1 DFQATT and CDR2 SNEGSKA (reference sequence). This CDR3 comprises 15 residues. The CDR3 loop is CSARDRRDYSYEQYF. In nucleotides, the CDR3 is TGCAGTGCTAGAGACCGAAGGGACTACTCCTACGAGCAGTACTTC.

Remarks on this clonotype: A read error may account for a junction end that differs from germline. The rearrangement uses TRBV12-3 or TRBV12-4 and TRBJ2-1; no firm D call. CDR3 length equals 13 residues. CDR3 DNA sequence: TGTGTCAGCAGTTTAGACGCCCCGATGGTGCAGTTCTTC. The encoded protein is CVSSLDAPMVQFF.

A word on this clonotype: A much larger clonotype is one base distant, so this may be a read error. This chain joins TRBV7-9 and TRBJ1-2; possibly TRBD1 for D (6 bases). The CDR3 extends over 15 amino acids. Germline CDR1 reads SEHNR; CDR2 reads FQNEAQ (reference sequence). The CDR3, as DNA: TGTGACAGCAGCTTAGAGGGGCAGGGAGGGGGAGGCTACACCTTC. This encodes CDSSLEGQGGGGYTF. The full variable domain, with the rest looked up from reference TRBV7-9 and TRBJ1-2, is DTGVSQNPRHKITKRGQNVTFRCDPISEHNRLYWYRQTLGQGPEFLTYFQNEAQLEKSRLLSDRFSAERPKGSFSTLEIQRTEQGDSAMYLCDSSLEGQGGGGYTFGSGTRLTVV.

This clonotype was observed at least ten times. The chain's CDR3 is CASSLSRRREFF. The CDR3 DNA is TGTGCCAGCAGCTTATCTAGGCGCAGGGAGTTCTTC. The chain employs TRBV7-2 and TRBJ2-1; maybe TRBD1 (5 bases). Trimming pared 2 bases from V and 14 bases from J, leaving 13 bases between. Germline V gene data show CDR1 as SGHTA and CDR2 as FQGNSA. There are 12 residues in the CDR3. Looking up the rest from reference TRBV7-2 and TRBJ2-1 gives the full variable domain: GAGVSQSPSNKVTEKGKDVELRCDPISGHTALYWYRQSLGQGLEFLIYFQGNSAPDKSGLPSDRFSAERTGGSVSTLTIQRTQQEDSAVYLCASSLSRRREFFGPGTRLTVL.

The chain links TRBV25-1 to TRBJ2-1; D might be TRBD2 (6 bases). CDR1 and CDR2 (germline): MGHDK, SYGVNS. This CDR3 spans 14 amino acids. Trimming stripped 3 bases from V and 6 bases from J, with 12 bases between. CDR3 in DNA: TGTGCCAGCAGTGAGGTACCCGGGGGCAATGAGCAGTTCTTC. This codes for CASSEVPGGNEQFF.

V gene TRBV27 combines with J gene TRBJ2-1, with D tentatively TRBD1 (6 bases). This CDR3 has 15 residues. CDR1 and CDR2 (germline): MNHEY, SMNVEV (reference sequence). The ends were cut back, 6 bases at V and 4 bases at J, with 16 bases in the middle. CDR3 loop: CASSDRPRVYNEQFF. The CDR3 coding sequence is TGTGCCAGCAGCGACAGGCCAAGAGTTTACAATGAGCAGTTCTTC.

The chain carries TRBV20-1 and TRBJ1-4, with TRBD1 matching 7 bases. Germline CDR1 reads DFQATT; CDR2 reads SNEGSKA (reference sequence). V dropped 7 bases and J dropped 8; count of bases not matched to a gene: 7. This CDR3 has 12 amino acids. DNA of the CDR3: TGCAGTGGGACAGGTTTAGAGGAAAAACTGTTTTTT. The encoded protein is CSGTGLEEKLFF.

The chain links TRBV20-1 to TRBJ1-1; 7 positions agree with TRBD1. CDR1 is DFQATT, CDR2 SNEGSKA, per germline (reference sequence). This CDR3 is 15 amino acids long. V gave up 4 bases and J gave up 0 bases; unmatched junction bases: 8. The CDR3 region has the DNA TGCAGTGCTATTAGACCGGGACAGATGAACACTGAAGCTTTCTTT. Its translation: CSAIRPGQMNTEAFF.

CDR3 coding DNA: TGTGCCAGTCATACTGTACATGAAAAACTGTTTTTT. Its translation is CASHTVHEKLFF. J is TRBJ1-4 and V is TRBV28; D gene uncertain. Trimming removed 9 bases at V and 6 bases at J, with 11 bases between. The CDR3 contains 12 residues. From germline, CDR1 is MDHEN and CDR2 SYDVKM.

This clonotype was picked up many times. The chain joins TRBV6-5 to TRBJ2-6; D call uncertain. Per the germline V gene, CDR1 is MNHEY and CDR2 is SVGAGI. V was shortened by 0 bases and J by 0 bases, with 9 bases between the two germline ends. This CDR3 has 17 residues. CDR3 sequence: CASSYSISYSGANVLTF. CDR3 bases: TGTGCCAGCAGTTACTCGATATCCTACTCTGGGGCCAACGTCCTGACTTTC.

The chain recombines TRBV5-1 with TRBJ2-1; a possible D gene is TRBD1 (6 bases). CDR3 length: 15 residues. Germline CDR1 and CDR2: SGHRS and YFSETQ. The V end lost 2 bases, the J end lost 3 bases, and 12 bases lay between the germline ends. The CDR3 region has the DNA TGCGCCAGCAGCTTTGGCAGGGGAATCTACAATGAGCAGTTCTTC. It translates to CASSFGRGIYNEQFF.

This clonotype was observed a few times. The rearrangement uses TRBV7-6 and TRBJ1-1; tentatively, D is TRBD1 (5 bases). Trimming took off 10 bases at V and 2 bases at J, with 8 bases between the two ends. Germline V gives CDR1 SGHVS, CDR2 FNYEAQ. The CDR3 sequence is 11 residues long. The CDR3 region has the DNA TGTGCCACCCAGGGAAACACTGAAGCTTTCTTT. Translated: CATQGNTEAFF.

In its sample, this clonotype was seen a few times. The chain has TRBV12-3 or TRBV12-4 and TRBJ1-1; 7 nucleotides match TRBD1. The junction had 7 bases not matched to a gene; V was cut back by 5 bases and J by 10 bases. The CDR3 has 12 amino acids. CDR3 bases: TGTGCCAGCAGTCATATAACAGGGGTAGCTTTCTTT. Protein sequence: CASSHITGVAFF.

J is TRBJ2-1 and V is TRBV20-1; 11 nucleotides match TRBD2. Per the germline V gene, CDR1 is DFQATT and CDR2 is SNEGSKA (reference sequence). The CDR3 has 13 amino acids. The ends lost 4 bases at V and 11 bases at J; junction bases unmatched: 7. CDR3 nucleotides: TGCAGTGCTACTCCTAGCGGGGGGAATCAGCAGTTCTTC. It is translated as CSATPSGGNQQFF.

This clonotype is a singleton in its sample. Sequence at one end of the junction differs from germline and may be a read error. The J gene is TRBJ2-4, the V gene TRBV28; D possibly corresponds to TRBD1 (5 bases). The germline V gene encodes CDR1 MDHEN and CDR2 SYDVKM. This CDR3 comprises 17 residues. The CDR3 reads CASGGTGYPVAKNIQSF. For the CDR3, the DNA is TGTGCCAGCGGTGGAACAGGCTACCCCGTAGCCAAAAACATTCAGTCCTTC.

This clonotype was counted at least ten times. The chain has TRBV4-1 and TRBJ2-1, with D perhaps TRBD2 (5 bases). This CDR3 comprises 15 residues. The germline gives CDR1 MGHRA, CDR2 YSYEKL. Trimming pared 0 bases from V and 7 bases from J, leaving 13 bases between. CDR3 DNA: TGCGCCAGCAGCCAAGAAGGCCTAGCTGATAATGAGCAGTTCTTC. This encodes CASSQEGLADNEQFF.

In its sample, this clonotype was seen many times. The chain has TRBV7-2 and TRBJ2-1, with 9 bases lining up with TRBD2. CDR1 SGHTA and CDR2 FQGNSA come from the germline V gene. The junction had 4 bases not matched to a gene; V was cut back by 3 bases and J by 10 bases. This CDR3 region has 13 residues. The CDR3 coding sequence is TGTGCCAGCAGCTTGGGACTAGCAGTCGAGCAGTTCTTC. It codes for CASSLGLAVEQFF.

V and J are TRBV25-1 and TRBJ2-1, with D maybe TRBD1 (6 bases). Trimming took 4 bases from V and 4 from J, leaving 17 bases between them. Per the germline V gene, CDR1 is MGHDK and CDR2 is SYGVNS. This CDR3 has 16 residues. This CDR3 reads CASSAQGTLGYNEQFF. CDR3 bases: TGTGCCAGCAGTGCCCAAGGGACACTAGGTTACAATGAGCAGTTCTTC.